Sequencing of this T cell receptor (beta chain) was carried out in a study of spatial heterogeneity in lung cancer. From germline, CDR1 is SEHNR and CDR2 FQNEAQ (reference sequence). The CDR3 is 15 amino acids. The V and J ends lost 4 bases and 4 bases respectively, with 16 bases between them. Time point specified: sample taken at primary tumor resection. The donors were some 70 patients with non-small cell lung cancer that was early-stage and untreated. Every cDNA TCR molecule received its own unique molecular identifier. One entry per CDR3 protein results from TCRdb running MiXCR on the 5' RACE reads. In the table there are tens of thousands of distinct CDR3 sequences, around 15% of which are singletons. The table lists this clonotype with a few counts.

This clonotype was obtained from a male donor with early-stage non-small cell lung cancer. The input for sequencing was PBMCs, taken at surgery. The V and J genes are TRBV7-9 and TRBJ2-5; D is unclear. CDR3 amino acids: CASSSSDLFGETQYF. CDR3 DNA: TGTGCCAGCAGCTCCTCGGACCTCTTTGGAGAGACCCAGTACTTC.